Listed here are 15 T cell receptor beta chains from one sample, sequenced in a study of T cells in Graves' hyperthyroidism and ophthalmopathy. RNA transcripts provided the source from which TCR beta CDR3 regions were amplified. Researchers ran a first-round RT-PCR on the TCR CDR3 using the HTBI primer set. TCRdb used MiXCR to reprocess the multiplex PCR reads, holding one entry per CDR3 protein. The data show 800,000 or so distinct CDR3 sequences, around 38% seen once. The sample was blood. All receptors derive from a young man with Graves' hyperthyroidism.

This clonotype was observed many times. The CDR3 bases are TGTGCCATGAAGACAGACGAGAACACTGAAGCTTTCTTT. As protein: CAMKTDENTEAFF. The chain recombines TRBV10-3 with TRBJ1-1; perhaps TRBD1 as D (5 bases). The CDR3 extends over 13 amino acids. CDR1 ENHRY and CDR2 SYGVKD come from the germline V gene. The V end lost 9 bases, the J end lost 1 base, and 12 bases lay between the germline ends.

The V gene is TRBV12-3 or TRBV12-4, the J gene TRBJ2-5, with D possibly TRBD2 on 6 matching bases. This CDR3 contains 12 residues. V was clipped by 7 bases and J by 7 bases, with 13 bases between them. For the CDR3, the DNA is TGTGCCAGCACGTCCCTGGAGGGGACCCAGTACTTC. This encodes CASTSLEGTQYF.

This clonotype was seen many times. This rearrangement joins TRBV6-1 to TRBJ2-5; D call uncertain. Germline CDR1 MNHNS, CDR2 SASEGT. Trimming left V 6 bases short and J 5 bases short, with 1 base between. The length of the CDR3 is 9 residues. Here the CDR3 DNA reads TGTGCCAGCAGCGAGACCCAGTACTTC. It yields the protein CASSETQYF.

The V gene is TRBV12-3 or TRBV12-4, the J gene TRBJ1-1, with D unresolved. CDR3 length: 14 amino acids. Between the trimmed V and J ends, which lost 4 bases and 3 bases, there was a span of 12 bases. The CDR3 DNA is TGTGCCAGCAGTTCCGGACTCCGGGACACTGAAGCTTTCTTT. It yields the protein CASSSGLRDTEAFF.

The chain is built from TRBV7-2 and TRBJ2-5, with TRBD2 identical over 9 bases. In germline, CDR1 is SGHTA, CDR2 FQGNSA. The junction had 10 bases not matched to a gene; V was cut back by 0 bases and J by 5 bases. This CDR3 comprises 17 residues. CDR3 DNA sequence: TGTGCCAGCAGCTTAGCGGCGGGAGGGCCATTGTCGGAGACCCAGTACTTC. Translated: CASSLAAGGPLSETQYF.

This clonotype appeared many times. The chain joins TRBV24-1 to TRBJ2-5, with D perhaps being TRBD1 or TRBD2 (5 bases each). Germline CDR1 reads KGHDR; CDR2 reads SFDVKD. The CDR3 covers 14 residues. V lost 9 bases to trimming and J lost 5 bases, with 18 bases between them. CDR3 sequence (DNA): TGTGCCACCTCGCAGCGACGGGGCGGCGAGACCCAGTACTTC. Translation: CATSQRRGGETQYF.

This clonotype was found once. J is TRBJ2-7 and V is TRBV25-1; the D gene is possibly TRBD1 (8 bases). CDR3 length: 17 residues. Per the germline V gene, CDR1 is MGHDK and CDR2 is SYGVNS. Trimming left V 3 bases short and J 0 bases short, with 18 bases between. The CDR3 reads CASSEGSGTGDSYEQYF. CDR3 sequence (DNA): TGTGCCAGCAGTGAGGGAAGCGGGACAGGCGACTCCTACGAGCAGTACTTC.

The table lists this clonotype with many counts. The V gene is TRBV9, the J gene TRBJ1-1, with a tentative D call TRBD1 (5 bases). The CDR3 spans 14 residues. Trimming took off 6 bases at V and 0 bases at J, with 12 bases between the two ends. The germline CDR1 and CDR2 sequences are SGDLS and YYNGEE. The CDR3 coding sequence is TGTGCCAGCACCCGGGGCGCGATGAACACTGAAGCTTTCTTT. Its translation: CASTRGAMNTEAFF.

This chain uses TRBV20-1 with TRBJ1-1, with D uncertain. Germline V lookup: CDR1 DFQATT, CDR2 SNEGSKA (reference sequence). Deletions cut 0 bases from V and 6 bases from J, with 11 bases between. The CDR3 totals 13 residues. CDR3 in amino acids: CSAREPGFPEAFF. The DNA of the CDR3 is TGCAGTGCTAGAGAACCGGGGTTCCCTGAAGCTTTCTTT.

The chain has TRBV20-1 and TRBJ2-1; 10 bases fit TRBD1. V dropped 6 bases and J dropped 8; count of bases not matched to a gene: 10. The germline gives CDR1 DFQATT, CDR2 SNEGSKA (reference sequence). The CDR3 has 14 residues. The CDR3 DNA sequence: TGCAGTGCGGAGACCGGGACAGGGGAGGATGAGCAGTTCTTC. It is translated as CSAETGTGEDEQFF.

This clonotype was counted ten times or more. This chain joins TRBV20-1 and TRBJ2-7, with 9 nucleotides matching TRBD1. The trim removed 6 bases at V and 4 bases at J, leaving 7 bases unmatched. The CDR3 length is 13 residues. Germline lookup yields CDR1 DFQATT and CDR2 SNEGSKA (reference sequence). This CDR3 reads CSATGQGEYEQYF. The CDR3 DNA reads as TGCAGTGCCACGGGACAGGGAGAATACGAGCAGTACTTC.

The V call is TRBV7-9, the J call TRBJ1-1, with D perhaps TRBD1 (6 bases). CDR3 length: 15 residues. Germline V gene lookup returns CDR1 SEHNR and CDR2 FQNEAQ (reference sequence). V lost 7 bases and J lost 0, with 15 bases in between. The CDR3 nucleotides read TGTGCCAGCACCGACGACACAGGGTTGAACACTGAAGCTTTCTTT. Its translation is CASTDDTGLNTEAFF.

The chain couples TRBV12-3 or TRBV12-4 to TRBJ1-5, with 10 bases identical to TRBD1. This CDR3 is built from 16 residues. Trimming removed 2 bases from V and 4 bases from J; junction bases left unmatched: 5. As DNA, the CDR3 is TGTGCCAGCAGTTTAACCCCGGGACAGGGGAATCAGCCCCAGCATTTT. This translates into CASSLTPGQGNQPQHF.

There are many counts of this clonotype. The chain uses TRBV15 and TRBJ2-6; D possibly corresponds to TRBD1 (5 bases). CDR1 and CDR2 (germline): LNHNV, YYDKDF (reference sequence). V was trimmed by 4 bases and J by 1 base, leaving 5 bases between them. The CDR3 has 14 residues. The CDR3: CATSTGSGANVLTF. The CDR3 region has the DNA TGTGCCACCAGCACAGGGTCTGGGGCCAACGTCCTGACTTTC.

The V call is TRBV6-6, the J call TRBJ1-5; D remains ambiguous. V was shortened by 0 bases and J by 7 bases, with 7 bases between the two germline ends. This CDR3 comprises 13 residues. The germline V gene has CDR1 MNHNY and CDR2 SVGAGI (reference sequence). As DNA, the CDR3 is TGTGCCAGCAGTTACTCCAGACCCCAGCCCCAGCATTTT. Translating it yields CASSYSRPQPQHF.